The 13 T cell receptor beta chains presented below share a single source sample, sequenced in a study of shared clonotypes between healthy human individuals. The method was immunoSEQ multiplex PCR; TCRdb's version includes in-frame clones alone and lacks a portion of them. The table has some 2,000,000 clones, approximately 95% seen once; the top ten hold 0.13%. Input material: naive CD4+ T cells sorted from blood. Indicated subset: CD45RA+ positively selected. Source of these receptors: a young man in good health.

This clone has a single count. The sample holds other DNA sequences that translate to the same CDR3. The chain uses TRBV10-3 and TRBJ1-2; D remains ambiguous. Looked up from germline, CDR1 is ENHRY and CDR2 is SYGVKD. V lost 0 bases and J 8 bases, leaving 7 bases between the germline ends. There are 12 residues in the CDR3. CDR3 nucleotides: TGTGCCATCAGTGAGTCCCTTGACGGCTACACCTTC. This sequence encodes CAISESLDGYTF.

Here the CDR3 DNA reads TGTGCCAGCAGTACCTTACAGGGTTCGTCACCCCTCCACTTT. Translated, it gives CASSTLQGSSPLHF. The chain has TRBV2 and TRBJ1-6; a possible D gene is TRBD1 (6 bases). Germline values: CDR1 SNHLY, CDR2 FYNNEI. The CDR3 runs to 14 residues. Deletions cut 5 bases from V and 10 bases from J, with 15 bases between.

The chain recombines TRBV5-6 with TRBJ2-4; 9 bases are a match to TRBD1. CDR1 is SGHDT and CDR2 is YYEEEE in the germline V gene. This CDR3 comprises 17 residues. J gave up 0 bases and V 6 bases, and 10 bases lay outside the gene matches. The CDR3 DNA is TGTGCCAGCACCTTCGGACAGGGGTCCTTAGCCAAAAACATTCAGTACTTC. Translating it yields CASTFGQGSLAKNIQYF.

This rearrangement joins TRBV2 to TRBJ1-1, with D perhaps matching TRBD1 (5 bases). CDR3 length: 14 amino acids. CDR1 and CDR2 from the germline V gene are SNHLY and FYNNEI. The V end lost 5 bases, the J end lost 1 base, and 11 bases lay between the germline ends. The CDR3 DNA is TGTGCCAGCAGTTACTCTGGGGGGAACACTGAAGCTTTCTTT. Residues: CASSYSGGNTEAFF.

This chain joins TRBV6-6 and TRBJ1-4, with D possibly matching TRBD1 (5 bases). CDR3 length: 13 amino acids. CDR1 is MNHNY and CDR2 is SVGAGI in the germline V gene (reference sequence). Trimming removed 5 bases at V and 5 bases at J, with 9 bases between. In DNA, the CDR3 is TGTGCCAGCAGTCCGGGGGGGAATGAAAAACTGTTTTTT. As protein: CASSPGGNEKLFF.

The V gene is TRBV5-1, the J gene TRBJ1-1, with TRBD1 matching 8 bases. V trimming: 7 bases; J trimming: 5 bases; junction bases outside the gene matches: 10. The CDR3 has 14 amino acids. Germline lookup yields CDR1 SGHRS and CDR2 YFSETQ. The CDR3 bases are TGCGCCAGCGGGGAAGGACAGGGAGTTACTGAAGCTTTCTTT. Protein: CASGEGQGVTEAFF.

As to this clone: A single base separates this from a much larger clone, so it may be a read error. The chain has TRBV6-6 and TRBJ1-2; 7 nucleotides match TRBD1. This CDR3 is 13 amino acids long. Germline V CDR1 and CDR2: MNHNY, SVGAGI (reference sequence). Trimming removed 5 bases from V and 4 bases from J; junction bases left unmatched: 4. This CDR3 reads CASSPGQTYGYTF. CDR3 DNA: TGTGCCAGCAGTCCGGGACAGACCTATGGCTACACCTTC.

A single count supports this clone. This sequence joins TRBV10-1 and TRBJ2-7; a weak D match, TRBD1 (6 bases). Trimming stripped 0 bases from V and 0 bases from J, with 15 bases between. CDR1 and CDR2 (germline): WNHNN, SYGVQD (reference sequence). The CDR3 loop spans 17 amino acids. Here the CDR3 reads CASSESGVRGSSYEQYF. CDR3 nucleotides: TGCGCCAGCAGTGAGTCTGGGGTCAGGGGAAGCTCCTACGAGCAGTACTTC.

This chain joins TRBV4-1 and TRBJ2-3; D is unresolved. CDR1 and CDR2 from the germline V gene are MGHRA and YSYEKL. Trimming cost V 6 bases and J 1 base, with 8 bases left between them. The CDR3 is 13 residues long. The CDR3 DNA sequence: TGCGCCAGCAGGTCGACTGGCACAGATACGCAGTATTTT. Encoded protein: CASRSTGTDTQYF.

The rearrangement joins TRBV9 to TRBJ1-1; D ambiguous. V shed 3 bases and J shed 2 bases, with 14 bases lying between them. The CDR3 totals 15 residues. Germline V gene sequence: CDR1 SGDLS, CDR2 YYNGEE. CDR3 amino acids: CASSGSGTANTEAFF. The CDR3 coding sequence is TGTGCCAGCAGCGGATCGGGAACGGCAAACACTGAAGCTTTCTTT.

This chain connects TRBV7-9 to TRBJ2-1; 9 bases align to TRBD1. There are 15 residues in the CDR3. V was clipped by 5 bases and J by 4 bases; unmatched bases: 6. Germline V gene data show CDR1 as SEHNR and CDR2 as FQNEAQ (reference sequence). The CDR3 reads CASSPRDREYNEQFF. DNA for the CDR3: TGTGCCAGCAGCCCCCGGGACAGGGAGTACAATGAGCAGTTCTTC.

With regard to this clone: Mismatch with germline at one junction end may stem from a read error. This sample includes further DNA sequences coding for the same CDR3. The chain uses TRBV9 and TRBJ2-7; perhaps TRBD1 as D (5 bases). The CDR3 spans 14 residues. Germline values: CDR1 SGDLS, CDR2 YYNGEE. CDR3 nucleotides: TGTGCCAGCAGCGTAGACGACAGACCCTATGAGCAGTACTTC. Translation gives CASSVDDRPYEQYF.

The chain couples TRBV28 to TRBJ1-2; the match to TRBD1 covers 7 bases. V dropped 10 bases and J dropped 4; count of bases not matched to a gene: 6. The CDR3 spans 12 residues. Germline-derived CDR1 and CDR2 are MDHEN and SYDVKM. CDR3 nucleotides: TGTGCCATCAGGGGGGTGATCTATGGCTACACCTTC. This codes for CAIRGVIYGYTF.